Listed here is a single TCR beta chain. Antigen unknown. These data come from a study of cytomegalovirus exposure and HLA in healthy donors. Notes on the study in general: Some V segments could not be told apart, so they were left out, TRBV6-2 and TRBV6-3 among them. Serostatus for CMV was the only available immune exposure information. HLA alleles were associated with 18,000 or so TCR beta sequences in a later analysis at 0.05 false discovery rate. Cytomegalovirus association was listed for around 180 TCR beta chains.

V was cut by 1 base and J by 5 bases, with 9 bases left in between. The V gene's germline CDR1 is MDHEN and CDR2 SYDVKM. CDR3 length: 14 residues. Primers: 60 Vbeta forward and 13 Jbeta reverse. The assay was immunoSEQ multiplex PCR, and TCRdb's table has in-frame clones only and misses some. The sample shows under 200,000 clones, 68% of them seen only once. V is TRBV28 and J is TRBJ2-1, with a tentative D call TRBD2 (6 bases). The receptor's source is a woman aged 40 to 50 in good health and CMV-seropositive. Sequencing was carried out using PBMCs. CDR3 amino acids: CASSLYRGDNEQFF. Here the CDR3 DNA reads TGTGCCAGCAGTTTATATCGCGGGGACAATGAGCAGTTCTTC.